This is a list of T cell receptor beta chains from one sample in a study of blood T cells in healthy people across ages. TCRdb re-called the 5' RACE reads through MiXCR, storing one row per CDR3 protein. The top ten hold less than 15% of the sample, which has 850,000 to 1,100,000 distinct CDR3 sequences, roughly two fifths seen once. Material for sequencing was blood. The source of these receptors is a man aged 18 to 29 in good health. The CDR3 runs from the conserved cysteine through the conserved F or W. The D gene is left open where the match is weak. Part of the rows lack a size; the others show once, few, many or a class for expanded clones.

clone size	J gene	V gene	D gene	CDR3 DNA	CDR3 protein
-	TRBJ1-5	TRBV12-3/TRBV12-4	TRBD1	TGTGCCAGCAGTCCCTTACAGGGGGCAGGTCAGCCCCAGCATTTT	CASSPLQGAGQPQHF
few	TRBJ1-2	TRBV4-2	TRBD1	TGTGCCAGCAGCGAAACAGTAGGATGGGGGACAGGGGGACACTATGGCTACACCTTC	CASSETVGWGTGGHYGYTF
-	TRBJ2-3	TRBV10-3	-	TGTGCCACAGGAGGGGGCACTGAATCAGATACGCAGTATTTT	CATGGGTESDTQYF
-	TRBJ2-3	TRBV20-1	-	TGCAGTGCTAGTCGTCTAACTAACGGGGGCGCAGATACGCAGTATTTT	CSASRLTNGGADTQYF
few	TRBJ1-6	TRBV14	TRBD1	TGTGCCAGCAGCCTAACAGGGGAGTATTCACCCCTCCACTTT	CASSLTGEYSPLHF
-	TRBJ2-3	TRBV4-2	-	TGTGCCAGCAGCCAAGATTCTGGGAGGCCTGTCTCAGATACGCAGTATTTT	CASSQDSGRPVSDTQYF
-	TRBJ1-5	TRBV18	-	TGTGCCAGCTCACCACCGGGACAACGAGGCAATCAGCCCCAGCATTTT	CASSPPGQRGNQPQHF
-	TRBJ1-4	TRBV5-1	-	TGCGCCAGCAGCAGCCGGGTTACTTCGGAAAAACTGTTTTTT	CASSSRVTSEKLFF
-	TRBJ1-2	TRBV12-3/TRBV12-4	-	TGTGCCAGCAGTCCCCGGGGGAAGTCCTATGGCTACACCTTC	CASSPRGKSYGYTF
-	TRBJ1-2	TRBV14	-	TGTGCCAGCAGCCAAGGACGGCAGGCGAGAAACTATGGCTACACCTTC	CASSQGRQARNYGYTF
-	TRBJ2-1	TRBV4-2	TRBD2	TGTGCCAGCAGCCAAGATCTTGGACTAGCGGGGGAAGAGCAGTTCTTC	CASSQDLGLAGEEQFF
-	TRBJ1-2	TRBV7-9	-	TGTGCCAGCAGCTTGGGTAACGGGGCTAACTATGGCTACACCTTC	CASSLGNGANYGYTF
many	TRBJ1-2	TRBV20-1	TRBD1	TGCAGTGCTAGAGGCAGAGGGGACAGGACAAACTATGGCTACACCTTC	CSARGRGDRTNYGYTF
few	TRBJ1-1	TRBV9	TRBD1	TGTGCCAGCAGTGAGGGGACGACAGGGGATTTCGTAGCTTTCTTT	CASSEGTTGDFVAFF